Listed below are T cell receptor beta chains from one sample, sequenced in a study of beta chain features in type 1 diabetes. Produced via immunoSEQ multiplex PCR; TCRdb's table is partial and in-frame only. The sample has 600,000 to 700,000 clones, about an eighth seen once. Sequenced input: naive CD4+ T cells from blood. The source is a man aged 25-45 years with type 1 diabetes. CDR3s include the opening cysteine and the closing phenylalanine or tryptophan. A D gene is named only where the DNA matches it firmly. Clone size, where shown, is once, few, many, or a class for clones that have expanded.

V	size	J	D	DNA	CDR3
TRBV30	.	TRBJ2-1	TRBD2	TGTGCCTATCACGGGACTAGCGGATACAATGAGCAGTTCTTC	CAYHGTSGYNEQFF
TRBV7-2	.	TRBJ2-5	.	TGTGCCAGCAGCTTAGCTGGATCCGGAGAGACCCAGTACTTC	CASSLAGSGETQYF
TRBV7-9	.	TRBJ2-5	TRBD1	TGTGCCAGCAGCAGGGACAGGGGGCTAGGAGAGACCCAGTACTTC	CASSRDRGLGETQYF
TRBV7-9	.	TRBJ2-1	.	TGTGCCAGCAGCTTAGAATCTGAGCAGTTCTTC	CASSLESEQFF
TRBV5-1	.	TRBJ1-6	.	TGCGCCAGCAGCTGGACCTCGACGGGTAATTCACCCCTCCACTTT	CASSWTSTGNSPLHF
TRBV18	.	TRBJ1-1	.	TGTGCCAGCTCACCAGGGTCAGACCATGAAGCTTTCTTT	CASSPGSDHEAFF
TRBV6-6	few	TRBJ2-1	.	TGTGCCACCGGCCAACTTGGGTTGGATGAGCAGTTCTTC	CATGQLGLDEQFF
TRBV10-3	.	TRBJ2-7	.	TGTGCCATCAGTGCCCCCGGACAGCCCTACGAGCAGTACTTC	CAISAPGQPYEQYF
TRBV5-1	few	TRBJ2-5	TRBD2	TGCGCCAGCAGCTCCTCAACTAGCGGGGGGCTCAGCGGGACCCAGTACTTC	CASSSSTSGGLSGTQYF
TRBV11-3	.	TRBJ2-1	TRBD1	TGTGCCAGCAGCTTAGTGGCGACAGGGTACAATGAGCAGTTCTTC	CASSLVATGYNEQFF
TRBV29-1	.	TRBJ1-4	.	TGCAGCGTTGATTTAGGACAGACTAATGAAAAACTGTTTTTT	CSVDLGQTNEKLFF
TRBV9	.	TRBJ1-6	.	TGTGCCAGCAGCGTAGGAGTCGGGGGGCAGACCGGATCACCCCTCCACTTT	CASSVGVGGQTGSPLHF
TRBV12-5	.	TRBJ1-2	.	TGTGCTATTAGTTCCCCAACGGGGACTACTAACTATGGCTACACCTTC	CAISSPTGTTNYGYTF
TRBV27	.	TRBJ1-5	.	TGTGCCAGCAGTGACCGGGCCCAGGGCTTTGGAGGTCAGCCCCAGCATTTT	CASSDRAQGFGGQPQHF
TRBV2	few	TRBJ1-1	TRBD1	TGTGCCAGCAGGACGGACAGGGGAGGGACTGAAGCTTTCTTT	CASRTDRGGTEAFF
TRBV4-3	few	TRBJ2-5	.	TGCGCCAGCAGCCAAGATCGAGTGACCAAGGAGACCCAGTACTTC	CASSQDRVTKETQYF
TRBV28	few	TRBJ2-3	.	TGTGCCAGCAGTTTTGGAGGGGATGATACGCAGTATTTT	CASSFGGDDTQYF
TRBV10-2	few	TRBJ2-3	.	TGCGCCAGCAGTGAGCGGGGGCCGGGCACAGATACGCAGTATTTT	CASSERGPGTDTQYF
TRBV11-2	few	TRBJ1-3	.	TGTGCCAGCAGCCTCTCCAAGAGGGGGGCAGGAAACACCATATATTTT	CASSLSKRGAGNTIYF
TRBV28	few	TRBJ2-7	.	TGTGCCAGCAGTCCTACCACCGCGGACAGCTCCTACGAGCAGTACTTC	CASSPTTADSSYEQYF
TRBV6-1	.	TRBJ1-6	.	TGTGCCAGCAGGATGAACTTAGGACAGAATTCACCCCTCCACTTT	CASRMNLGQNSPLHF
TRBV11-2	few	TRBJ2-3	.	TGTGCCAGCAGCCCAAGTTCGAGCACAGATACGCAGTATTTT	CASSPSSSTDTQYF
TRBV5-8	.	TRBJ2-7	.	TGTGCCAGCAGCTTGGGGACCACTTACGAGCAGTACTTC	CASSLGTTYEQYF
TRBV5-4	.	TRBJ2-1	.	TGTGCCAGCAGGAAGGGAGTCAATGAGCAGTTCTTC	CASRKGVNEQFF
TRBV14	.	TRBJ1-4	TRBD1	TGTGCCAGCAGCCAAAGACAGGGAGGGGACGAAAAACTGTTTTTT	CASSQRQGGDEKLFF
TRBV19	.	TRBJ2-6	.	TGTGCCAGTAGAGAAGGGTCCGGGGCCAACGTCCTGACTTTC	CASREGSGANVLTF
TRBV5-4	.	TRBJ1-6	TRBD1	TGTGCCAGCAGCTTGCAGGGACAGGGGGATTCACCCCTCCACTTT	CASSLQGQGDSPLHF
TRBV28	.	TRBJ1-5	.	TGTGCCAGTGAAGCCTTCGGGCAGCCCCAGCATTTT	CASEAFGQPQHF
TRBV19	.	TRBJ2-6	.	TGTGCCAGTAGTATAGAGTACAGAAGAACCTTTCACTCTGGGGCCAACGTCCTGACTTTC	CASSIEYRRTFHSGANVLTF
TRBV21-1	.	TRBJ2-7	.	TGTGCCAGCAGCAAATATATCTCGAAGGGGGTGGAGTACGAGCAGTACTTC	CASSKYISKGVEYEQYF
TRBV18	few	TRBJ2-7	TRBD1	TGTGCCAGCTCCCCCACAGACAGGGATCTGCAGTACTTC	CASSPTDRDLQYF
TRBV29-1	few	TRBJ2-7	TRBD2	TGCAGCGTCGGGACTAGTCACGAGGAGCAGTACTTC	CSVGTSHEEQYF
TRBV18	few	TRBJ2-7	.	TGTGCCAGCTCACCCACGAGGGACGAGCAGTACTTC	CASSPTRDEQYF
TRBV5-4	.	TRBJ2-3	.	TGTGCCAGCAGACTCGGGACGTCCAATACAGATACGCAGTATTTT	CASRLGTSNTDTQYF
TRBV6-4	.	TRBJ1-1	TRBD1	TGTGCCAGCAGACCTACAGGGGGCACTGAAGCTTTCTTT	CASRPTGGTEAFF
TRBV29-1	.	TRBJ1-2	.	TGCAGCGTTGACTACCCCACAGGCTCCGGCTACACCTTC	CSVDYPTGSGYTF
TRBV20-1	.	TRBJ2-5	TRBD1	TGCAGCGCCGGACAGGGGGAGACCCAGTACTTC	CSAGQGETQYF
TRBV4-1	few	TRBJ1-6	TRBD1	TGCGCCAGCAGCTTAGACAGGGGCAATTCACCCCTCCACTTT	CASSLDRGNSPLHF
TRBV9	few	TRBJ2-3	.	TGTGCCAGCAGCTCGACGTTCGATACGCAGTATTTT	CASSSTFDTQYF
TRBV18	few	TRBJ2-6	.	TGTGCCAGCTCACTAGGAGGCTCTGGGGCCAACGTCCTGACTTTC	CASSLGGSGANVLTF
TRBV14	few	TRBJ2-5	TRBD1	TGTGCCAGCAGCCCCTCGACAGGGACCCAAGAGACCCAGTACTTC	CASSPSTGTQETQYF
TRBV5-6	few	TRBJ1-1	.	TGTGCCAGCAGCTTGGCAGGAAACACTGAAGCTTTCTTT	CASSLAGNTEAFF
TRBV5-1	few	TRBJ1-2	.	TGCGCCAGCAGCCCCGGGAACACGGACTTCTATGGCTACACCTTC	CASSPGNTDFYGYTF
TRBV7-9	.	TRBJ2-7	TRBD1	TGTGCCAGCAGCACCCGCGGGACAGGGTCTCGTGAGCAGTACTTC	CASSTRGTGSREQYF
TRBV7-2	few	TRBJ2-7	.	TGTGCCAGCAGCTCCTGGGGTGACGCGGGAGAGCAGTACTTC	CASSSWGDAGEQYF
TRBV7-2	few	TRBJ2-2	.	TGTGCCAGCAGCTTAGACAGCACTAACACCGGGGAGCTGTTTTTT	CASSLDSTNTGELFF
TRBV19	few	TRBJ2-1	TRBD2	TGTGCCAGTAGTCCCGGGGGGGCAGATGAGCAGTTCTTC	CASSPGGADEQFF
TRBV2	.	TRBJ1-2	.	TGTGCCAGCAGTAACCAGGACTATGGCTACACCTTC	CASSNQDYGYTF
TRBV19	few	TRBJ2-1	TRBD1	TGTGCCAGTAGTATTGGGCAGGGGGCCTGGAATGAGCAGTTCTTC	CASSIGQGAWNEQFF
TRBV7-2	.	TRBJ2-3	TRBD1	TGTGCCAGCAGCTGGGCCGGGACAGGGGGGACAGATACGCAGTATTTT	CASSWAGTGGTDTQYF
TRBV27	few	TRBJ1-2	TRBD1	TGTGCCAGCAGCCGGGACAGGGTGGGTTATGGCTACACCTTC	CASSRDRVGYGYTF
TRBV11-2	.	TRBJ2-4	TRBD1	TGTGCCAGCAACGAGGGGGCAGCCTTTCTACTAGCCAAAAACATTCAGTACTTC	CASNEGAAFLLAKNIQYF
TRBV7-2	.	TRBJ2-3	.	TGTGCCAGCAGCTTACCGGGGATTAGCACAGATACGCAGTATTTT	CASSLPGISTDTQYF
TRBV9	.	TRBJ1-2	TRBD1	TGTGCCAGCAGCGCCGGACAGGGCCATGGCTACACCTTC	CASSAGQGHGYTF
TRBV7-2	few	TRBJ1-2	TRBD1	TGTGCCAGCAGCTTAAGTCCGACAGGGTGGGGAAATAACTATGGCTACACCTTC	CASSLSPTGWGNNYGYTF
TRBV27	few	TRBJ2-7	.	TGTGCCAGCAGTCCCGAAGGGGTCCCCGCCCGCGGGCAGTACTTC	CASSPEGVPARGQYF